These 6 T cell receptor beta chains were all obtained from the same sample, sequenced in a study of CD8 T cells in ankylosing spondylitis. TCRdb fed the 5' RACE reads into MiXCR, producing one record per CDR3 protein. Of more than 110,000 distinct CDR3 sequences listed, 6.5% to 8.5% are singletons. The sample consisted of synovial fluid, either unsorted or a sorted T cell fraction (not recorded which). These TCRs come from a male donor with ankylosing spondylitis.

The chain combines TRBV7-3 with TRBJ2-3; TRBD2 matches at 8 bases. Germline trimming cut 6 bases from V and 8 bases from J; bases unmatched to any gene: 7. Germline CDR1 and CDR2: SGHTA and FQGTGA. The CDR3 sequence is 13 residues long. DNA for the CDR3: TGTGCCAGCAGTGTTAGCGGGGAGGGTACGCAGTATTTT. Protein sequence: CASSVSGEGTQYF.

This clonotype was picked up a small number of times. The rearrangement uses TRBV4-2 and TRBJ1-3; 10 bases map to TRBD1. V shed 3 bases and J 7 bases; nucleotides not matched to a gene: 0. The CDR3 covers 13 residues. The germline V gene encodes CDR1 LGHNA and CDR2 YNFKEQ. The CDR3, as DNA: TGTGCCAGCAGCCAGGGACAGGGGAACACCATATATTTT. It specifies CASSQGQGNTIYF.

This clonotype was recorded many times. This chain connects TRBV7-9 to TRBJ1-1; TRBD1 is a possible D gene (5 bases). V gave up 4 bases and J gave up 8 bases, with 14 bases separating them. The germline V gene has CDR1 SEHNR and CDR2 FQNEAQ (reference sequence). This CDR3 spans 13 amino acids. The CDR3 loop is CASSSKRDLEAFF. In nucleotides, the CDR3 is TGTGCCAGCAGCTCTAAACGGGACTTAGAAGCTTTCTTT.

In this sample, this clonotype turned up many times. The rearrangement joins TRBV4-1 to TRBJ1-1, with TRBD1 identical over 12 bases. CDR3 length: 15 residues. Germline V gene sequence: CDR1 MGHRA, CDR2 YSYEKL. Germline trimming cut 0 bases from V and 12 bases from J; bases unmatched to any gene: 8. CDR3: CASSQDPGQGASTFF. The CDR3 DNA is TGCGCCAGCAGCCAAGATCCGGGACAGGGGGCTTCGACTTTCTTT.

This clonotype has at least ten counts. The rearrangement links TRBV5-4 to TRBJ2-5; TRBD2 matches at 8 bases. From germline, CDR1 is SGHNT and CDR2 YYREEE (reference sequence). The CDR3 loop spans 14 amino acids. V shed 4 bases, J shed 2 bases, and the junction held 4 bases outside the gene matches. The DNA of the CDR3 is TGTGCCAGCAGCCGTACTAGCGGACAAGAGACCCAGTACTTC. As protein: CASSRTSGQETQYF.

This clonotype is judged medium-sized. The chain uses TRBV5-1 and TRBJ1-4; 10 bases are a match to TRBD1. CDR1 is SGHRS, CDR2 YFSETQ, per germline. This CDR3 is built from 19 residues. With V trimmed by 4 bases and J by 0 bases, 12 bases remained unmatched. In DNA form, the CDR3 reads TGCGCCAGCAGCAAGGGACAGGGGTCCCTTGGAGCAACTAATGAAAAACTGTTTTTT. Its protein is CASSKGQGSLGATNEKLFF. The full variable domain, with the rest looked up from reference TRBV5-1 and TRBJ1-4, is KAGVTQTPRYLIKTRGQQVTLSCSPISGHRSVSWYQQTPGQGLQFLFEYFSETQRNKGNFPGRFSGRQFSNSRSEMNVSTLELGDSALYLCASSKGQGSLGATNEKLFFGSGTQLSVL.